These 16 T cell receptor beta chains were all obtained from the same sample, sequenced in a study of cytomegalovirus exposure and HLA in healthy donors. 13 Jbeta primers and 60 Vbeta primers were used for the PCR. TCRdb keeps only in-frame clones here, not all; method: immunoSEQ multiplex PCR. Here the sample spans about 70,000 clones, 80% to 90% being singletons. The material sequenced was PBMCs. The receptor source for this set is a woman in her 30s in good health and CMV-seronegative.

The V gene is TRBV7-8, the J gene TRBJ2-7, with 8 bases identical to TRBD2. The CDR3 spans 13 residues. The junction had 7 bases not matched to a gene; V was cut back by 8 bases and J by 4 bases. From germline, CDR1 is SGHVS and CDR2 FQNEAQ. The CDR3 DNA is TGTGCCAGCCGACGAGCGGGAGTTTACGAGCAGTACTTC. Amino acids: CASRRAGVYEQYF.

The chain couples TRBV29-1 to TRBJ2-2; TRBD2 agrees at 10 bases. The CDR3 contains 14 residues. Germline V gene data show CDR1 as SQVTM and CDR2 as ANQGSEA. Trimming cost V 7 bases and J 0 bases; bases outside gene matches: 2. The CDR3 DNA is TGCAGCGCTGGACTAGCGGCGAACACCGGGGAGCTGTTTTTT. Residues: CSAGLAANTGELFF.

This clone came up once. The gene calls are TRBV28 and TRBJ1-2; 9 positions match TRBD1. The ends lost 1 base at V and 8 bases at J; junction bases unmatched: 5. CDR3 length: 14 amino acids. Germline V gene data show CDR1 as MDHEN and CDR2 as SYDVKM. The CDR3 nucleotides are TGTGCCAGCAGTTTATTGGGGACAGGGAAGGGCTACACCTTC. Translation: CASSLLGTGKGYTF.

Only a few counts were recorded for this clone. V and J are TRBV7-9 and TRBJ1-2, with 8 bases lining up with TRBD1. The CDR3 extends over 15 amino acids. Germline values: CDR1 SEHNR, CDR2 FQNEAQ (reference sequence). Trimming cost V 3 bases and J 8 bases; bases outside gene matches: 11. CDR3 region: CASSFSTGALGGYTF. The CDR3, as DNA: TGTGCCAGCAGCTTCTCGACAGGGGCCCTTGGCGGCTACACCTTC.

The V gene is TRBV11-3, the J gene TRBJ2-3; 13 bases agree with TRBD2. Germline V gene sequence: CDR1 SGHNT, CDR2 YENEEA. The V and J ends lost 5 bases and 4 bases, in that order; junction bases with no gene match: 6. This CDR3 comprises 16 residues. CDR3 in DNA: TGTGCCAGCAGCCCAGGACTAGCGGGAGACGCAGATACGCAGTATTTT. Translation gives CASSPGLAGDADTQYF. The full variable domain, with the rest looked up from reference TRBV11-3 and TRBJ2-3, is EAGVVQSPRYKIIEKKQPVAFWCNPISGHNTLYWYLQNLGQGPELLIRYENEEAVDDSQLPKDRFSAERLKGVDSTLKIQPAELGDSAVYLCASSPGLAGDADTQYFGPGTRLTVL.

The chain links TRBV11-2 to TRBJ2-1; tentatively, D is TRBD2 (6 bases). V was pared by 1 base and J by 3 bases, with 7 bases between. The CDR3 extends over 14 amino acids. CDR1 SGHAT and CDR2 FQNNGV come from the germline V gene. CDR3 DNA sequence: TGTGCCAGCAGCTTAGGCGGGATCTACAATGAGCAGTTCTTC. This codes for CASSLGGIYNEQFF.

This chain links TRBV5-1 with TRBJ2-1; 7 nucleotides agree with TRBD1. This CDR3 spans 15 amino acids. Germline CDR1 and CDR2: SGHRS and YFSETQ. V lost 0 bases to trimming and J lost 3 bases; unmatched junction nucleotides: 3. For the CDR3, the DNA is TGCGCCAGCAGCTTGGCCGGGACAGACTACAATGAGCAGTTCTTC. It specifies CASSLAGTDYNEQFF.

The chain uses TRBV5-1 and TRBJ2-1; D not certain. The CDR3 is 16 amino acids. Germline loops: CDR1 SGHRS, CDR2 YFSETQ. The ends were cut back, 0 bases at V and 0 bases at J, with 10 bases in the middle. The CDR3 loop reads CASSLAVFSSYNEQFF. Here the CDR3 DNA reads TGCGCCAGCAGCTTGGCCGTCTTTAGCTCCTACAATGAGCAGTTCTTC.

V usage is TRBV28 and J usage is TRBJ2-7; 8 bases align to TRBD2. The CDR3 has 15 amino acids. Germline assignment: CDR1 MDHEN and CDR2 SYDVKM. J was trimmed by 1 base and V by 2 bases; bases with no gene match: 4. The DNA of the CDR3 is TGTGCCAGCAGTTTACGGCTAGCGGGTTCCTACGAGCAGTACTTC. This translates into CASSLRLAGSYEQYF.

This clone appeared a single time. CDR3 amino acids: CASSEALGLAVNEQFF. CDR3 in DNA: TGTGCCAGCAGTGAAGCGCTTGGGCTAGCGGTAAATGAGCAGTTCTTC. The gene calls are TRBV2 and TRBJ2-1, with 7 bases identical to TRBD2. Germline trimming cut 0 bases from V and 7 bases from J; bases unmatched to any gene: 9. Germline V gives CDR1 SNHLY, CDR2 FYNNEI. CDR3 size: 16 residues.

The count of this clone is one. V and J are TRBV28 and TRBJ2-1, with no clear D. The V end was cut by 3 bases, the J end by 0 bases, with 9 bases between. There are 15 residues in the CDR3. Germline-derived CDR1 and CDR2 are MDHEN and SYDVKM. CDR3 amino acids: CASSFSESSYNEQFF. The DNA for the CDR3 is TGTGCCAGCAGTTTTTCCGAGAGCTCCTACAATGAGCAGTTCTTC.

V gene TRBV27 combines with J gene TRBJ2-2; 7 bases agree with TRBD1. Germline CDR1 MNHEY, CDR2 SMNVEV (reference sequence). There are 16 residues in the CDR3. The J segment lost 10 bases and the V segment lost 5 bases, leaving 16 bases of the junction unmatched. The CDR3 here is CASSPIWDSGPEELFF. The CDR3 DNA sequence: TGTGCCAGCAGTCCGATTTGGGACAGCGGACCGGAGGAGCTGTTTTTT.

This chain joins TRBV29-1 and TRBJ2-7; 15 nucleotides line up with TRBD2. CDR1 and CDR2 from the germline V gene are SQVTM and ANQGSEA. This CDR3 has 15 residues. V lost 4 bases to trimming and J lost 4 bases; unmatched junction nucleotides: 5. The CDR3 sequence is CSVVGLAGGKYEQYF. CDR3 DNA sequence: TGCAGCGTTGTAGGACTAGCGGGAGGGAAGTACGAGCAGTACTTC.

The chain uses TRBV5-1 and TRBJ2-5, with TRBD2 as a possible D gene (6 bases). The CDR3 spans 13 residues. Germline CDR1 reads SGHRS; CDR2 reads YFSETQ. V dropped 4 bases and J dropped 3 bases, with 10 bases sitting between them. CDR3 region: CASSPGTEETQYF. The DNA for the CDR3 is TGCGCCAGCAGCCCTGGGACTGAAGAGACCCAGTACTTC.

Only a few counts were recorded for this clone. The chain links TRBV4-1 to TRBJ2-3; D is possibly TRBD2 (5 bases). The CDR3 sequence is 14 residues long. Trimming stripped 0 bases from V and 6 bases from J, with 10 bases between. The germline gives CDR1 MGHRA, CDR2 YSYEKL. The CDR3 bases are TGCGCCAGCAGCCAAGAGAGGGTTAGCGATACGCAGTATTTT. The encoded protein is CASSQERVSDTQYF.

This CDR3 reads CASSPPPINEQYF. In DNA, the CDR3 is TGTGCCAGCAGCCCCCCTCCTATCAACGAGCAGTACTTC. J is TRBJ2-7 and V is TRBV2; unclear D gene. This CDR3 region has 13 residues. The V and J ends lost 6 bases and 5 bases respectively, with 14 bases between them. Germline CDR1 and CDR2: SNHLY and FYNNEI.